The rows below give T cell receptor beta chains drawn from one sample of a study of OX40 agonist ivuxolimab in advanced cancers. The data were produced by immunoSEQ multiplex PCR, yet TCRdb's version contains in-frame clones alone and is incomplete. The sample lists tens of thousands of clones; more than 70% were seen once. The sample consisted of CD4+ or CD8+ T cells sorted from blood, taken in a trial of the OX40 agonist ivuxolimab. These receptor sequences come from an adult with an advanced solid tumor such as melanoma, head and neck, liver or kidney cancer. Each CDR3 is given with its conserved first and last residue. A D gene is named only where the DNA matches it firmly. Only some rows state a clone size, as once, few, many or a class for expanded clones.

j_call d_call v_call clone_size cdr3_nt cdr3_aa
TRBJ2-7 TRBD2 TRBV7-6 NA TGTGCCAGCAGCGTAGCGGGGACTAGCGGTACCTACGAGCAGTACTTC CASSVAGTSGTYEQYF
TRBJ1-2 TRBD1 TRBV7-9 few TGTGCCAGCAGCATAGGGACAGACTATGGCTACACCTTC CASSIGTDYGYTF
TRBJ2-7 TRBD2 TRBV28 NA TGTGCCAGCAGATGGTTAGCGGGGGCCTACGAGCAGTACTTC CASRWLAGAYEQYF
TRBJ1-1 NA TRBV6-5 NA TGTGCCAGCAGTTACTCGGGGGCCACTGAAGCTTTCTTT CASSYSGATEAFF
TRBJ2-7 TRBD2 TRBV4-1 NA TGCGCCAGCAGCCGTGGGACTAGCGGCCTCTACGAGCAGTACTTC CASSRGTSGLYEQYF
TRBJ2-7 TRBD1 TRBV9 NA TGTGCCAGCAGCGTCCCCGTCGGACAGGGGGCGAACGAGCAGTACTTC CASSVPVGQGANEQYF
TRBJ1-4 TRBD1 TRBV7-9 NA TGTGCCAGCAGCACCGGGACAGGGGCACGGAAGGAAAAACTGTTTTTT CASSTGTGARKEKLFF
TRBJ2-3 NA TRBV27 NA TGTGCCAGCAGTTTATTAGCCGGCCCCACAGATACGCAGTATTTT CASSLLAGPTDTQYF
TRBJ1-2 NA TRBV29-1 NA TGCAGCGTTCCGGGGGCAGTGGGGGGCTACACCTTC CSVPGAVGGYTF
TRBJ2-1 TRBD2 TRBV5-4 NA TGTGCCAGCAGCTTTGGCGGGGGGAGTATTGAGCAGTTCTTC CASSFGGGSIEQFF
TRBJ2-4 TRBD1 TRBV9 few TGTGCCAGCAGCGAGACAGGGGGCGATAACATTCAGTACTTC CASSETGGDNIQYF
TRBJ1-3 NA TRBV28 NA TGTGCCAGCAGTCCCCAGGGCCCGGGGCTGATGGGAAACACCATATATTTT CASSPQGPGLMGNTIYF
TRBJ1-2 NA TRBV13 NA TGTGCCAGCAGCTTAGAAAAAAGCCAACTGATCTATGGCTACACCTTC CASSLEKSQLIYGYTF
TRBJ2-1 NA TRBV18 NA TGTGCCAGCTCAGATGGACTCGGCTCCTACAATGAGCAGTTCTTC CASSDGLGSYNEQFF
TRBJ2-1 NA TRBV5-1 NA TGCGCCAGCAGCTTGTACCGGGCCAATGAGCAGTTCTTC CASSLYRANEQFF
TRBJ1-2 NA TRBV11-2 NA TGTGCCAGCAGCTTAGGAGGGGATCGGTATGGCTACACCTTC CASSLGGDRYGYTF
TRBJ2-3 NA TRBV7-6 NA TGTGCCAGCAGCTTAGTGCAAAACACAGATACGCAGTATTTT CASSLVQNTDTQYF
TRBJ2-3 TRBD2 TRBV6-1 NA TGTGCCAGCAGTGAGCGATTAGCGGGAGGAAGCACAGATACGCAGTATTTT CASSERLAGGSTDTQYF
TRBJ1-2 NA TRBV9 NA TGTGCCAGCAGCGTATCAGGGGTTTGGGATATCGATGGCTACACCTTC CASSVSGVWDIDGYTF
TRBJ2-7 TRBD1 TRBV6-5 NA TGTGCCAGCAGCCAGGGGGCCGCCTACGAGCAGTACTTC CASSQGAAYEQYF
TRBJ1-1 TRBD1 TRBV6-5 NA TGTGCCAGCAGTTATAGAGGGACAGGGCTTACTGAAGCTTTCTTT CASSYRGTGLTEAFF
TRBJ2-5 NA TRBV7-9 NA TGTGCCAGCAGCCCCGCCGGGTCCCCCGGAGGAGAGACCCAGTACTTC CASSPAGSPGGETQYF
TRBJ1-2 NA TRBV27 NA TGTGCCAGCAGTTTATTACCCAAGAACTATGGCTACACCTTC CASSLLPKNYGYTF
TRBJ1-3 NA TRBV6-1 NA TGTGCCAGAATACGGGGTGTAGGAAACACCATATATTTT CARIRGVGNTIYF
TRBJ2-7 NA TRBV19 NA TGTGCCAGTAGTTCCAGCCGGGACACCTACGAGCAGTACTTC CASSSSRDTYEQYF
TRBJ2-1 TRBD2 TRBV5-4 NA TGTGCCAGCAGCTTTATACCGGGACTAGAGAATGAGCAGTTCTTC CASSFIPGLENEQFF
TRBJ2-7 TRBD2 TRBV5-4 NA TGTGCCAGCAGCTTGGGTAGGACTAGTCTTACCTACGAGCAGTACTTC CASSLGRTSLTYEQYF
TRBJ2-7 TRBD1 TRBV13 NA TGTGCCAGCAGCTCCCCCGGGACAGCCTACGAGCAGTACTTC CASSSPGTAYEQYF
TRBJ2-7 TRBD1 TRBV5-4 NA TGTGCCAGCAGCCCCCGGACAGGTTTCAACGAGCAGTACTTC CASSPRTGFNEQYF
TRBJ2-1 NA TRBV29-1 NA TGCAGCGTTGATGAGGACGGGGCCACCAATGAGCAGTTCTTC CSVDEDGATNEQFF